The clone carrying this T cell receptor (beta chain) was observed at least ten times. Its antigen is unknown. The data belong to a study of T cells in Graves' hyperthyroidism and ophthalmopathy. Study results and caveats: A median about 7 months before onset, the model predicted ophthalmopathy. Classification by a 13 V-J model distinguished ophthalmopathy from stable hyperthyroidism.

RNA transcripts provided the source from which TCR beta CDR3 regions were amplified. During a first-round RT-PCR of the TCR CDR3, the HTBI primer set was used. One entry per CDR3 protein, called by TCRdb with MiXCR from the multiplex PCR reads. The table has about 760,000 distinct CDR3 sequences, roughly a third seen once. Exclusion of a patient resulted from uncontrolled infection, other autoimmune disease, pregnancy or lactation. Diagnosing involved the use of clinical symptoms, serum thyroxine and TRAb, thyroid ultrasound and orbital computed tomography. V lost 1 base, J lost 3 bases, and 10 bases lay in between. The CDR3 spans 14 residues. Germline assignment: CDR1 SEHNR and CDR2 FQNEAQ (reference sequence).

The rearrangement uses TRBV7-9 and TRBJ2-7; D is ambiguous. The sequence was obtained from a woman aged 40 to 50 with Graves' hyperthyroidism. Sequencing was carried out using blood. CDR3 sequence reads: CASSLDLSVYEQYF. For the CDR3, the DNA is TGTGCCAGCAGCTTAGATTTAAGTGTCTACGAGCAGTACTTC.